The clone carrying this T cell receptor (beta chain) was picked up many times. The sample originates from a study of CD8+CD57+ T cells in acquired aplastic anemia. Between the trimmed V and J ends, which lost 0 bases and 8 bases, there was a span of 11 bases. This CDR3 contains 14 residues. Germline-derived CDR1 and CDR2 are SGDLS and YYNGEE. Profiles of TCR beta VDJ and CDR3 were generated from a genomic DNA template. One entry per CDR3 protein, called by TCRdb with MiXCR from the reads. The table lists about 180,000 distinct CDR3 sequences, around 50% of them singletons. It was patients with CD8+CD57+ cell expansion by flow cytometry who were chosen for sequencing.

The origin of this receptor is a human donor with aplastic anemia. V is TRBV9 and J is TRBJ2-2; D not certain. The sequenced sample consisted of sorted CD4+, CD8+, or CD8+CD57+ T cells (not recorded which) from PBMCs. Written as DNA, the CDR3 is TGTGCCAGCAGCGTAGTCCCGGATTTAGGGGAGCTGTTTTTT. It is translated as CASSVVPDLGELFF.